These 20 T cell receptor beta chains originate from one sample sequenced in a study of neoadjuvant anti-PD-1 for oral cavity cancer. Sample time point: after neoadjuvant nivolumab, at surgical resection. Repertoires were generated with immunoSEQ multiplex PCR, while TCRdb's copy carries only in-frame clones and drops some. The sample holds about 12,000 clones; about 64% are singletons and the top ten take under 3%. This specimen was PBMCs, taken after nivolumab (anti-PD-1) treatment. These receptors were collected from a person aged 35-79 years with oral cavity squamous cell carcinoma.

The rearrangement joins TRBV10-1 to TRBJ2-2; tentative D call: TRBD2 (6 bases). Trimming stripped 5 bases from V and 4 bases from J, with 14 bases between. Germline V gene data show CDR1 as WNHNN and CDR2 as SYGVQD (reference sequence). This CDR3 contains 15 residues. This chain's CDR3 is CASSRGLLGTGELFF. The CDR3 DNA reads TGCGCCAGCAGTCGGGGGTTATTGGGCACCGGGGAGCTGTTTTTT.

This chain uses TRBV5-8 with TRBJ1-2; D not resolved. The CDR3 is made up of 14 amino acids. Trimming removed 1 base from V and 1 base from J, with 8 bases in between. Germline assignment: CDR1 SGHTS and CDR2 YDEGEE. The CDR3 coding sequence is TGTGCCAGCAGCTTGCAAATTTTTAACTATGGCTACACCTTC. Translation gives CASSLQIFNYGYTF.

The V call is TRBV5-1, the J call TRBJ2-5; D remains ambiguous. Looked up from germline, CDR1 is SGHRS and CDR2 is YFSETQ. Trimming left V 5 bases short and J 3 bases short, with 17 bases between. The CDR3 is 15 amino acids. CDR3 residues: CASSEIGLSKETQYF. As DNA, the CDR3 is TGCGCCAGCAGTGAGATCGGGCTATCTAAAGAGACCCAGTACTTC. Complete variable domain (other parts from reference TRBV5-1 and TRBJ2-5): KAGVTQTPRYLIKTRGQQVTLSCSPISGHRSVSWYQQTPGQGLQFLFEYFSETQRNKGNFPGRFSGRQFSNSRSEMNVSTLELGDSALYLCASSEIGLSKETQYFGPGTRLLVL.

The CDR3 nucleotides are TGCGCCAGCAGCCAAGTTGGTCGAGAAGTGCCAGATACGCAGTATTTT. Amino acids: CASSQVGREVPDTQYF. The chain combines TRBV4-1 with TRBJ2-3; no definite D call. The CDR3 runs 16 residues. CDR1 and CDR2 (germline): MGHRA, YSYEKL. V lost 1 base, J lost 4 bases, and 15 bases lay in between.

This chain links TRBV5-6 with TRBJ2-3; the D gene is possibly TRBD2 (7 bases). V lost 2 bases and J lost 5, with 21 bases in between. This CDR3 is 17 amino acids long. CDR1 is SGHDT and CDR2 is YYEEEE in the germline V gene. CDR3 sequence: CASSFRGAGFGQDTQYF. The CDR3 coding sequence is TGTGCCAGCAGCTTCCGGGGGGCAGGGTTCGGTCAAGATACGCAGTATTTT. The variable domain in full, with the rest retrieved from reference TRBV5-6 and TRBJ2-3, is DAGVTQSPTHLIKTRGQQVTLRCSPKSGHDTVSWYQQALGQGPQFIFQYYEEEERQRGNFPDRFSGHQFPNYSSELNVNALLLGDSALYLCASSFRGAGFGQDTQYFGPGTRLTVL.

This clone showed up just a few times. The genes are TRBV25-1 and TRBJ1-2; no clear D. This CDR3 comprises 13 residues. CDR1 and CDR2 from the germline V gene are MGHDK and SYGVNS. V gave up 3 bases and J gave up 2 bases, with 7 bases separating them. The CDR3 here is CASSEGFNYGYTF. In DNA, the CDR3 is TGTGCCAGCAGTGAGGGATTCAACTATGGCTACACCTTC.

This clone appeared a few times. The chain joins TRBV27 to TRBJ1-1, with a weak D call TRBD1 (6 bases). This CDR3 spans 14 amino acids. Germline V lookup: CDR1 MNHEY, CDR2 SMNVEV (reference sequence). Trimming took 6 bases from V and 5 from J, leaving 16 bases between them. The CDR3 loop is CASSLIYQGTEAFF. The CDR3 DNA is TGTGCCAGCAGCTTAATCTACCAGGGGACTGAAGCTTTCTTT.

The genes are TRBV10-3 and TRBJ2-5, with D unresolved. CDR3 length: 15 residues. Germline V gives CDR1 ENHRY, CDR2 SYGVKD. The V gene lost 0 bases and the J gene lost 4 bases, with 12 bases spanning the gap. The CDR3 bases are TGTGCCATCAGTGAGTCGATAGTCTTAGGAGAGACCCAGTACTTC. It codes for CAISESIVLGETQYF.

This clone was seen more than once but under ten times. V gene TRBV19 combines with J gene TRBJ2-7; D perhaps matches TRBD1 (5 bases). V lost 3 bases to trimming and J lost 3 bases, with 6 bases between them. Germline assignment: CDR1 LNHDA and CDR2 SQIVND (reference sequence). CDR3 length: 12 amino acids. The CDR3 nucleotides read TGTGCCAGTAGTATTGACAGCTACGAGCAGTACTTC. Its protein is CASSIDSYEQYF.

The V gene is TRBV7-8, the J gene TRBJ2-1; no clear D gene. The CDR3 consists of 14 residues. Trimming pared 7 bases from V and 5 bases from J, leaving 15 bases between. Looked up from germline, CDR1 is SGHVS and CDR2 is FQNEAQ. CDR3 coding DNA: TGTGCCAGCACCGGAGACCCCATTAACAATGAGCAGTTCTTC. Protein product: CASTGDPINNEQFF.

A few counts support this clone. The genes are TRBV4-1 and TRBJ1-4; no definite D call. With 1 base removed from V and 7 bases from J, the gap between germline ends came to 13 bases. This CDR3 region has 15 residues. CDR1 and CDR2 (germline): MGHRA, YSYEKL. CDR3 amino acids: CASSQVLAALEKLFF. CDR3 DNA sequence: TGCGCCAGCAGCCAAGTTCTCGCAGCCCTTGAAAAACTGTTTTTT.

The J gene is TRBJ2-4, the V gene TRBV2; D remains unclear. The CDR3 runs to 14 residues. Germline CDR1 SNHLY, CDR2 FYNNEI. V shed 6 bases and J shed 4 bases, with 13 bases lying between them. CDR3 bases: TGTGCCAGCAGGTCGACACTACTTAAAAACATTCAGTACTTC. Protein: CASRSTLLKNIQYF.

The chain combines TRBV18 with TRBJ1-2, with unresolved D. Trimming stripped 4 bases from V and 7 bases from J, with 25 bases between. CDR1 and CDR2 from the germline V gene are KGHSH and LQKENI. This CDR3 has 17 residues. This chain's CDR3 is CASSRRTLRLHNPGYTF. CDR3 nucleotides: TGTGCCAGCTCACGGCGGACCCTACGGCTTCACAACCCTGGCTACACCTTC.

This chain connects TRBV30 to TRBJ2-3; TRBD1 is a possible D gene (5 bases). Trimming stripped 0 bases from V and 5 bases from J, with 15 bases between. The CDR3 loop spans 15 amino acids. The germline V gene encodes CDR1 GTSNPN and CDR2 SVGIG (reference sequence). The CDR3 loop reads CAWSVTGRVGDTQYF. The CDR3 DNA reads TGTGCCTGGAGTGTAACAGGCAGGGTGGGAGATACGCAGTATTTT.

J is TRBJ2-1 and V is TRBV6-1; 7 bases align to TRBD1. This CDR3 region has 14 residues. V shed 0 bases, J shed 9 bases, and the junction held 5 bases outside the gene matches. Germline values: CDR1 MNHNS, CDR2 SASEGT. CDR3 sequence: CASSEAGTGVEQFF. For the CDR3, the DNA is TGTGCCAGCAGTGAAGCGGGTACAGGGGTTGAGCAGTTCTTC.

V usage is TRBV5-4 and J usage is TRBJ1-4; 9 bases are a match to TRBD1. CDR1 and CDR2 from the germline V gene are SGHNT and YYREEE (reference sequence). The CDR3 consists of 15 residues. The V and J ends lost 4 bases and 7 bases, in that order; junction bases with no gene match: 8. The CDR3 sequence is CASSGPGQGVEKLFF. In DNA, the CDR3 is TGTGCCAGCAGCGGGCCGGGACAGGGCGTTGAAAAACTGTTTTTT.

The DNA of the CDR3 is TGTGCCAGTAGTAAGGACAGGGGAGAGACCCAGTACTTC. Translating it yields CASSKDRGETQYF. This chain uses TRBV19 with TRBJ2-5; 9 bases map to TRBD1. Trimming at V came to 4 bases and at J to 4 bases, leaving 1 base not matched to a gene. This CDR3 region has 13 residues. Germline assignment: CDR1 LNHDA and CDR2 SQIVND (reference sequence). Using reference TRBV19 and TRBJ2-5 for the parts outside the CDR3, the full variable domain is DGGITQSPKYLFRKEGQNVTLSCEQNLNHDAMYWYRQDPGQGLRLIYYSQIVNDFQKGDIAEGYSVSREKKESFPLTVTSAQKNPTAFYLCASSKDRGETQYFGPGTRLLVL.

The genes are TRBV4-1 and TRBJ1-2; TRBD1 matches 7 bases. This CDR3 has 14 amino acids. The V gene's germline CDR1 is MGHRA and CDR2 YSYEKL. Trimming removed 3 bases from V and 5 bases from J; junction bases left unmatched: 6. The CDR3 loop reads CASSQAGQLYGYTF. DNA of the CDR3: TGCGCCAGCAGCCAGGCGGGACAGTTATATGGCTACACCTTC.

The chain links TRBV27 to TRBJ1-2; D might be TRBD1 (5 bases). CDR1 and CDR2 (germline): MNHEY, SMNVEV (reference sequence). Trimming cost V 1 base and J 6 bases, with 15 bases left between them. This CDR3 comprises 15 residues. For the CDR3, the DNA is TGTGCCAGCAGTTTATACAGTCAGGGCGGCCATGGCTACACCTTC. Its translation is CASSLYSQGGHGYTF.

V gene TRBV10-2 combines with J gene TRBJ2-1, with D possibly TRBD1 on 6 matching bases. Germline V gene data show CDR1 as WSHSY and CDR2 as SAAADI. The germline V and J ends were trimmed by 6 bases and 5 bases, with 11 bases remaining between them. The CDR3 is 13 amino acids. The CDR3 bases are TGCGCCAGCAGAAACCACAGGGACAATGAGCAGTTCTTC. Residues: CASRNHRDNEQFF.